The 14 T cell receptor beta chains presented below share a single source sample, sequenced in a study of OX40 agonist ivuxolimab in advanced cancers. Profiling relied on immunoSEQ multiplex PCR, and the TCRdb table lists in-frame clones only, not all of them. The sample includes about 100,000 clones, 90% of them seen just once. The sequences come from CD4+ or CD8+ T cells sorted from blood, collected in a trial of the OX40 agonist ivuxolimab. These receptors all come from an adult with an advanced solid tumor such as melanoma, head and neck, liver or kidney cancer.

V usage is TRBV25-1 and J usage is TRBJ2-7; 9 bases line up with TRBD1. J lost 2 bases, V lost 4 bases, and 6 bases had no gene match. There are 15 residues in the CDR3. Germline V lookup: CDR1 MGHDK, CDR2 SYGVNS. CDR3 bases: TGTGCCAGCAGTGTATCTGGGACAGGGCCCTACGAGCAGTACTTC. Its protein product is CASSVSGTGPYEQYF.

The chain joins TRBV27 to TRBJ2-1, with D maybe TRBD2 (5 bases). This CDR3 has 10 residues. V was shortened by 11 bases and J by 9 bases, with 11 bases between the two germline ends. Germline CDR1 MNHEY, CDR2 SMNVEV (reference sequence). DNA of the CDR3: TGTGCCGCAGGCGGAGGTGAGCAGTTCTTC. Its protein product is CAAGGGEQFF.

The chain uses TRBV7-2 and TRBJ2-3, with 11 bases identical to TRBD2. The V segment lost 5 bases and the J segment 6 bases; nucleotides outside the gene matches: 7. Germline V CDR1 and CDR2: SGHTA, FQGNSA. There are 15 residues in the CDR3. The CDR3 DNA reads TGTGCCAGCAGCCAACTAGCGGGAGTTCTGGATACGCAGTATTTT. It encodes CASSQLAGVLDTQYF.

This chain joins TRBV6-1 and TRBJ2-7; TRBD1 matches at 7 bases. Germline CDR1 MNHNS, CDR2 SASEGT. The length of the CDR3 is 13 residues. V lost 8 bases and J lost 6; bases outside the gene matches: 10. Here the CDR3 DNA reads TGTGCCAGCCGTCCGGGACAGTCCCCCGAGCAGTACTTC. As protein: CASRPGQSPEQYF.

The sample holds one count of this clone. The rearrangement uses TRBV21-1 and TRBJ2-2; the table calls TRBD2, which could not be checked here. TRBV21-1 is flagged as a pseudogene. This CDR3 spans 16 amino acids. The CDR3 here is CASSPEGIRGTGELFF. CDR3 sequence (DNA): TGTGCCAGCAGCCCAGAGGGAATCCGCGGCACCGGGGAGCTGTTTTTT.

V gene TRBV11-2 combines with J gene TRBJ2-1; D not resolved. Germline CDR1 SGHAT, CDR2 FQNNGV. The CDR3 loop spans 11 amino acids. Trimming took off 6 bases at V and 8 bases at J, with 8 bases between the two ends. The DNA of the CDR3 is TGTGCCAGCAGGAAGGTCGATGAGCAGTTCTTC. Its protein is CASRKVDEQFF.

J is TRBJ2-3 and V is TRBV12-5; TRBD2 is a possible D gene (6 bases). V was trimmed by 3 bases and J by 6 bases, leaving 13 bases between them. The CDR3 covers 14 residues. The germline CDR1 and CDR2 sequences are LGHNT and FRNRAP. The DNA for the CDR3 is TGTGCTAGTGGTTTTTCAGGAGGGGCGGATACGCAGTATTTT. It is translated as CASGFSGGADTQYF. The full variable domain, in which reference TRBV12-5 and TRBJ2-3 provide the parts outside the CDR3, is DARVTQTPRHKVTEMGQEVTMRCQPILGHNTVFWYRQTMMQGLELLAYFRNRAPLDDSGMPKDRFSAEMPDATLATLKIQPSEPRDSAVYFCASGFSGGADTQYFGPGTRLTVL.

The chain couples TRBV5-4 to TRBJ2-4; 8 bases are shared with TRBD2. Germline V lookup: CDR1 SGHNT, CDR2 YYREEE (reference sequence). J was trimmed by 3 bases and V by 4 bases; bases with no gene match: 9. The CDR3 sequence is 16 residues long. CDR3 amino acids: CASSKSSGLGKNIQYF. The CDR3 DNA reads as TGTGCCAGCAGCAAATCTAGCGGGCTCGGCAAAAACATTCAGTACTTC. The full variable domain, with the rest looked up from reference TRBV5-4 and TRBJ2-4, is ETGVTQSPTHLIKTRGQQVTLRCSSQSGHNTVSWYQQALGQGPQFIFQYYREEENGRGNFPPRFSGLQFPNYSSELNVNALELDDSALYLCASSKSSGLGKNIQYFGAGTRLSVL.

This sequence joins TRBV7-2 and TRBJ2-5, with D maybe TRBD2 (6 bases). Germline V gene data show CDR1 as SGHTA and CDR2 as FQGNSA. The CDR3 contains 15 residues. Trimming took 4 bases from V and 1 from J, leaving 13 bases between them. CDR3 sequence reads: CASSYLGGPQETQYF. CDR3 DNA sequence: TGTGCCAGCAGCTACCTCGGGGGACCCCAAGAGACCCAGTACTTC.

CDR3 region: CASSEKRSGANVLTF. CDR3 DNA: TGTGCCAGCAGTGAGAAACGCTCTGGGGCCAACGTCCTGACTTTC. J is TRBJ2-6 and V is TRBV2; D ambiguous. The CDR3 has 15 amino acids. Trimming took off 3 bases at V and 0 bases at J, with 6 bases between the two ends. Germline CDR1 is SNHLY and CDR2 is FYNNEI.

The chain carries TRBV11-2 and TRBJ2-1; D possibly corresponds to TRBD2 (5 bases). CDR1 is SGHAT and CDR2 is FQNNGV in the germline V gene. The CDR3 is 14 residues long. Trimming left V 7 bases short and J 6 bases short, with 16 bases between. CDR3 coding DNA: TGTGCCAGCACCAATCAGCGGCGTGGCAATGAGCAGTTCTTC. This encodes CASTNQRRGNEQFF.

The chain has TRBV2 and TRBJ2-1; D possibly matches TRBD1 or TRBD2 (5 bases each). Germline V gene sequence: CDR1 SNHLY, CDR2 FYNNEI. V gave up 7 bases and J gave up 12 bases, with 19 bases separating them. This CDR3 has 13 residues. The CDR3 is CASTVDTTGGQFF. CDR3 DNA: TGTGCCAGCACAGTAGATACTACTGGGGGGCAGTTCTTC. Together with reference TRBV2 and TRBJ2-1, the CDR3 gives the full variable domain: EPEVTQTPSHQVTQMGQEVILRCVPISNHLYFYWYRQILGQKVEFLVSFYNNEISEKSEIFDDQFSVERPDGSNFTLKIRSTKLEDSAMYFCASTVDTTGGQFFGPGTRLTVL.

V and J are TRBV28 and TRBJ2-1; TRBD2 matches at 8 bases. The junction had 14 bases not matched to a gene; V was cut back by 6 bases and J by 7 bases. The CDR3 has 16 amino acids. Per germline, CDR1 MDHEN and CDR2 SYDVKM. CDR3 in DNA: TGTGCCAGCAGCCTCTCAGCGGGAGTGCCGAGTAATGAGCAGTTCTTC. The encoded protein is CASSLSAGVPSNEQFF.

The genes are TRBV12-5 and TRBJ2-1, with TRBD2 identical over 7 bases. Per the germline V gene, CDR1 is LGHNT and CDR2 is FRNRAP. V gave up 3 bases and J gave up 8 bases; unmatched junction bases: 7. This CDR3 has 14 residues. The CDR3, as DNA: TGTGCTAGTGGTTTAGGCGGGAGTAGGTATGAGCAGTTCTTC. Translation gives CASGLGGSRYEQFF.